Below, 9 T cell receptor beta chains from the same sample are listed, as sequenced in a study of regulatory T cells in long-lasting Graves disease. For TCR beta, libraries came from iRepertoire HTBI primers and Arm-PCR of CDR3 regions. TCRdb used MiXCR to reprocess the multiplex PCR reads, holding one entry per CDR3 protein. The sample gives 400,000 to 500,000 distinct CDR3 sequences, approximately 21% of which show up once; roughly 7% is in the top ten. Time point: persistent/refractory GD, antithyroid drugs over 5 years with positive TRAb. Making the TCR library involved RNA that had been extracted from PBMCs. The source material was peripheral blood mononuclear cells (PBMCs), sampled when the disease was refractory, from a patient treated with antithyroid drugs. These receptors were taken from a female donor with Graves disease.

This clonotype was counted at least ten times. This chain links TRBV28 with TRBJ2-2, with 10 nucleotides matching TRBD1. Germline CDR1 and CDR2: MDHEN and SYDVKM. CDR3 length equals 14 residues. Trimming removed 7 bases from V and 5 bases from J; junction bases left unmatched: 4. CDR3 nucleotides: TGTGCCAGCATTCCGGGACAGGGGACCGGGGAGCTGTTTTTT. The encoded protein is CASIPGQGTGELFF.

The rearrangement joins TRBV9 to TRBJ2-2; TRBD2 matches at 9 bases. V lost 6 bases and J lost 5; bases outside the gene matches: 8. The CDR3 loop spans 15 amino acids. CDR1 SGDLS and CDR2 YYNGEE come from the germline V gene. CDR3 in DNA: TGTGCCAGCAAGGCGGGAGGGCCAGGGACCGGGGAGCTGTTTTTT. It codes for CASKAGGPGTGELFF.

This clonotype was recorded many times. This chain's CDR3 is CASSGSSQGVGYTF. CDR3 nucleotide sequence: TGTGCCAGCAGTGGGTCATCACAGGGGGTCGGCTACACCTTC. The genes are TRBV12-3 or TRBV12-4 and TRBJ1-2, with 8 bases aligning to TRBD1. V gave up 5 bases and J gave up 8 bases; unmatched junction bases: 10. The CDR3 extends over 14 amino acids.

The chain employs TRBV7-2 and TRBJ2-2; 7 bases map to TRBD1. J lost 6 bases, V lost 4 bases, and 5 bases had no gene match. Germline V lookup: CDR1 SGHTA, CDR2 FQGNSA. The CDR3 has 14 residues. In DNA, the CDR3 is TGTGCCAGCAGCTCGTACAGGGGCCCCGGGGAGCTGTTTTTT. Its protein product is CASSSYRGPGELFF.

This clonotype was counted many times. The V gene is TRBV12-3 or TRBV12-4, the J gene TRBJ1-1; no firm D call. Trimming shortened V by 6 bases and J by 1 base, and 9 bases separated the two germline ends. The CDR3 totals 13 residues. The CDR3 nucleotides read TGTGCCAGCAGCTCCTTCGGGAACACTGAAGCTTTCTTT. It translates to CASSSFGNTEAFF.

This clonotype was counted a few times. The chain uses TRBV19 and TRBJ2-2; D might be TRBD1 (6 bases). CDR3 length equals 14 residues. V lost 8 bases and J 3 bases, leaving 13 bases between the germline ends. From germline, CDR1 is LNHDA and CDR2 SQIVND (reference sequence). CDR3 sequence: CASGTHTDTGELFF. The CDR3 DNA sequence: TGTGCCAGTGGGACACACACTGACACCGGGGAGCTGTTTTTT.

This clonotype was seen many times. The chain recombines TRBV5-4 with TRBJ2-7; D unclear. Germline V gene data show CDR1 as SGHNT and CDR2 as YYREEE (reference sequence). The CDR3 sequence is 14 residues long. V was cut by 4 bases and J by 4 bases, with 15 bases left in between. This CDR3 reads CASSGATTPYEQYF. CDR3 in DNA: TGTGCCAGCAGCGGTGCAACGACCCCATACGAGCAGTACTTC.

Notes on this clonotype: One junction end does not reproduce the germline sequence, and a read error may be involved. The chain joins TRBV7-3 to TRBJ2-7, with D unclear. Germline V lookup: CDR1 SGHTA, CDR2 FQGTGA. CDR3 size: 13 residues. Here the CDR3 DNA reads TGCGCCAGCAGCCAAGTTATGGCCTACGAGCAGTACTTC. Encoded protein: CASSQVMAYEQYF.

The genes are TRBV9 and TRBJ2-7, with 10 nucleotides matching TRBD1. This CDR3 has 16 residues. Trimming cost V 0 bases and J 6 bases; bases outside gene matches: 9. Germline V lookup: CDR1 SGDLS, CDR2 YYNGEE. The CDR3 sequence: CASSVAPGTGEGEQYF. Here the CDR3 DNA reads TGTGCCAGCAGCGTAGCCCCCGGGACAGGGGAGGGCGAGCAGTACTTC.